This T cell receptor beta chain is drawn from a study of blood T cell repertoires in COVID-19. Whole-study context: The United States, Italy and Spain supplied acute and convalescent COVID-19 samples. The analysed material was cDNA or gDNA that came from T cells, B-cell-depleted T cells, or PBMCs.

The germline gives CDR1 SGHNT, CDR2 YYREEE (reference sequence). The V and J ends lost 3 bases and 0 bases, in that order; junction bases with no gene match: 8. There are 17 residues in the CDR3. Authors' methods: From reference gene primer amplification, estimates of nucleated cell counts were derived. Method: immunoSEQ multiplex PCR; TCRdb's copy keeps in-frame clones and lacks some. V and J calls and clone size are those listed in that table; D and trimming were worked out from the DNA. The sample includes fewer than 250,000 clones, around 83% of them seen just once. The V call is TRBV5-4, the J call TRBJ2-2; TRBD2 matches at 7 bases. Material for sequencing was peripheral blood. The sequence came from a woman aged 45-60 years with acute or convalescent COVID-19. CDR3 residues: CASSSEGGGTNTGELFF. The CDR3 DNA follows: TGTGCCAGCAGCTCGGAGGGCGGGGGTACGAACACCGGGGAGCTGTTTTTT.